One sample yielded the 17 T cell receptor beta chains listed below, sequenced in a study of blood T cell repertoires in COVID-19. Clones were sequenced by immunoSEQ multiplex PCR, and TCRdb holds only the in-frame ones, with some missing. This sample has 100,000 or so clones, with roughly 84% found just once. The sample consisted of peripheral blood. The receptors here all came from a man between 70 and 80 years old with active or convalescent COVID-19.

This chain connects TRBV7-2 to TRBJ2-3; maybe TRBD2 (6 bases). The CDR3 contains 15 residues. Trimming cost V 5 bases and J 3 bases, with 15 bases left between them. CDR1 is SGHTA and CDR2 is FQGNSA in the germline V gene. The CDR3 nucleotides are TGTGCCAGCAGCCCGGAAATTAGCGGAACAGATACGCAGTATTTT. It codes for CASSPEISGTDTQYF.

This clone was recorded once. V is TRBV5-4 and J is TRBJ1-1; D perhaps matches TRBD1 (6 bases). Germline values: CDR1 SGHNT, CDR2 YYREEE (reference sequence). V shed 4 bases and J shed 6 bases, with 13 bases lying between them. The CDR3 spans 13 residues. The CDR3 is CASSLLKGAEAFF. The CDR3 bases are TGTGCCAGCAGCCTGTTAAAGGGGGCTGAAGCTTTCTTT.

The rearrangement links TRBV18 to TRBJ1-2, with 9 bases that match TRBD1. V trimming: 3 bases; J trimming: 2 bases; junction bases outside the gene matches: 7. Germline lookup yields CDR1 KGHSH and CDR2 LQKENI. The CDR3 is made up of 16 amino acids. CDR3 region: CASSPVAGQGNYGYTF. CDR3 nucleotide sequence: TGTGCCAGCTCACCTGTCGCTGGACAGGGGAACTATGGCTACACCTTC.

V usage is TRBV30 and J usage is TRBJ2-5, with TRBD1 matching 8 bases. The CDR3 loop spans 13 amino acids. CDR1 GTSNPN and CDR2 SVGIG come from the germline V gene (reference sequence). The trim removed 3 bases at V and 3 bases at J, leaving 3 bases unmatched. CDR3 residues: CAWSQDREETQYF. CDR3 coding DNA: TGTGCCTGGAGCCAGGACAGGGAAGAGACCCAGTACTTC.

This chain uses TRBV5-6 with TRBJ2-5; D ambiguous. Germline V gene sequence: CDR1 SGHDT, CDR2 YYEEEE. The CDR3 has 13 amino acids. V dropped 4 bases and J dropped 5 bases, with 12 bases sitting between them. The CDR3 is CASSMTIGETQYF. The CDR3 region has the DNA TGTGCCAGCAGCATGACAATCGGCGAGACCCAGTACTTC.

The genes are TRBV6-2 or TRBV6-3 and TRBJ2-1; TRBD2 matches 16 bases. Per the germline V gene, CDR1 is MNHEY and CDR2 is SVGEGT. Unmatched junction bases numbered 2, after V lost 2 bases and J lost 1 base. The CDR3 runs to 18 residues. CDR3 DNA sequence: TGTGCCAGCAGTTACGGGACTAGCGGGGGGGCTTCCTACAATGAGCAGTTCTTC. This codes for CASSYGTSGGASYNEQFF.

The chain combines TRBV7-8 with TRBJ1-2; no reliable D call. The V end was cut by 3 bases, the J end by 0 bases, with 8 bases between. The CDR3 extends over 14 amino acids. The germline V gene encodes CDR1 SGHVS and CDR2 FQNEAQ. The CDR3 protein is CASSFTAANYGYTF. The CDR3 coding sequence is TGTGCCAGCAGCTTCACAGCCGCTAACTATGGCTACACCTTC.

J is TRBJ2-7 and V is TRBV18; 12 bases map to TRBD2. The V and J ends lost 4 bases and 2 bases, in that order; junction bases with no gene match: 6. CDR1 KGHSH and CDR2 LQKENI come from the germline V gene. The length of the CDR3 is 16 residues. CDR3 in amino acids: CASSRTTSGGTYEQYF. The CDR3 DNA is TGTGCCAGCTCACGAACGACTAGCGGGGGTACCTACGAGCAGTACTTC.

The rearrangement joins TRBV5-1 to TRBJ2-2; 8 nucleotides agree with TRBD1. V gave up 2 bases and J gave up 3 bases; unmatched junction bases: 3. This CDR3 region has 15 residues. Looked up from germline, CDR1 is SGHRS and CDR2 is YFSETQ. CDR3 sequence (DNA): TGCGCCAGCAGCTTTCAGGGGGCCGACACCGGGGAGCTGTTTTTT. It codes for CASSFQGADTGELFF.

V usage is TRBV5-6 and J usage is TRBJ1-6; 10 positions agree with TRBD1. Trimming took 2 bases from V and 10 from J; bases not matched to a gene: 12. The germline V gene encodes CDR1 SGHDT and CDR2 YYEEEE. CDR3 length equals 17 residues. CDR3 amino acids: CASSFLKTGGSQSPLHF. The CDR3 coding sequence is TGTGCCAGCAGCTTTCTGAAGACAGGGGGCTCTCAATCACCCCTCCACTTT.

This clone was observed a few times. Different DNA sequences within this sample yield the same CDR3. The rearrangement uses TRBV2 and TRBJ1-1; D is unclear. Germline lookup yields CDR1 SNHLY and CDR2 FYNNEI. Deletions cut 8 bases from V and 5 bases from J, with 15 bases between. The CDR3 runs to 13 residues. DNA for the CDR3: TGTGCCAGCCTTGCCCGCGGGCGGACTGAAGCTTTCTTT. This gives the protein CASLARGRTEAFF.

CDR3 DNA: TGCAGTGCTAGTTTGGGGCACACCTACGAGCAGTACTTC. Translation gives CSASLGHTYEQYF. V gene TRBV20-1 combines with J gene TRBJ2-7; perhaps TRBD1 as D (5 bases). Trimming left V 3 bases short and J 2 bases short, with 11 bases between. Germline V gene sequence: CDR1 DFQATT, CDR2 SNEGSKA (reference sequence). This CDR3 spans 13 amino acids.

This clone was counted only a few times. The DNA for the CDR3 is TGTGCCAGCAGTTTCGATGGGAGGGTTTCACCCCTCCACTTT. It codes for CASSFDGRVSPLHF. This chain connects TRBV27 to TRBJ1-6; D is unresolved. This CDR3 contains 14 residues. Trimming stripped 3 bases from V and 9 bases from J, with 12 bases between. The germline CDR1 and CDR2 sequences are MNHEY and SMNVEV (reference sequence).

The CDR3 protein is CASSVTENGYTF. CDR3 sequence (DNA): TGTGCCAGCAGTGTGACAGAGAATGGCTACACCTTC. The chain combines TRBV2 with TRBJ1-2; possible D gene TRBD1, 5 bases. With 4 bases removed from V and 6 bases from J, the gap between germline ends came to 9 bases. The CDR3 sequence is 12 residues long. Germline values: CDR1 SNHLY, CDR2 FYNNEI.

The V call is TRBV12-3 or TRBV12-4, the J call TRBJ1-1; 8 positions agree with TRBD1. V lost 6 bases to trimming and J lost 5 bases; unmatched junction nucleotides: 5. CDR3 length: 13 amino acids. The CDR3 reads CASRDRGGTEAFF. The DNA of the CDR3 is TGTGCCAGCAGAGACAGGGGAGGAACTGAAGCTTTCTTT.

This rearrangement joins TRBV10-3 to TRBJ2-2, with D perhaps TRBD1 (5 bases). This CDR3 contains 16 residues. Germline V gene sequence: CDR1 ENHRY, CDR2 SYGVKD. V gave up 2 bases and J gave up 6 bases, with 16 bases separating them. This CDR3 is CAISEPTGAQAGELFF. CDR3 bases: TGTGCCATCAGTGAGCCAACAGGCGCGCAAGCCGGGGAGCTGTTTTTT.

The chain employs TRBV7-8 and TRBJ1-1; D gene unclear. The V and J ends lost 5 bases and 1 base respectively, with 11 bases between them. Germline V lookup: CDR1 SGHVS, CDR2 FQNEAQ. This CDR3 has 14 residues. The CDR3 region is CASSRVAGNTEAFF. CDR3 nucleotide sequence: TGTGCCAGCAGCCGCGTTGCGGGGAACACTGAAGCTTTCTTT.